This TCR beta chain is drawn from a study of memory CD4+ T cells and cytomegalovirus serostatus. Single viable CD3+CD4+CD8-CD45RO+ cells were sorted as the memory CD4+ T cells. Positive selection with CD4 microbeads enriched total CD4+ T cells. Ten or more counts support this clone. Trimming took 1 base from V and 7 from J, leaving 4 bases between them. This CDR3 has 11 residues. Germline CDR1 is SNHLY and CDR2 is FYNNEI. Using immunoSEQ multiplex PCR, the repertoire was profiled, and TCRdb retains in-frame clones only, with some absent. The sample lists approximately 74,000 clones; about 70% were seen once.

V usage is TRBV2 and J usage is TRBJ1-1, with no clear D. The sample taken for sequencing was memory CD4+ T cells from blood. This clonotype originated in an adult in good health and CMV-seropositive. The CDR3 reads CASSEESEAFF. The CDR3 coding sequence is TGTGCCAGCAGTGAAGAGAGTGAAGCTTTCTTT.